This is a list of T cell receptor beta chains from one sample in a study of beta chain features in type 1 diabetes. This table comes from immunoSEQ multiplex PCR, and its TCRdb copy is limited to in-frame clones, with some not included. The table has 900,000 or so clones, roughly a sixth seen once. Material: naive CD4+ T cells from blood. The source is a woman between 18 and 29 years old in good health. The CDR3 runs from the conserved cysteine through the conserved F or W. A D gene is named only where the DNA matches it firmly. The size of a clone is reported for some rows only, either as once, few or many, or as a class for expanded clones.

CDR3 DNA	CDR3 protein	J gene	clone size	V gene	D gene
TGTGCCAGCAGTTACTCAGTAGCGGACAACGGGGAGCTGTTTTTT	CASSYSVADNGELFF	TRBJ2-2	-	TRBV6-5	-
TGTGCCAGCAGCTTCTTCGAGACCCAGTACTTC	CASSFFETQYF	TRBJ2-5	-	TRBV5-6	-
TGTGCCAGCAGTCTACGCTCAAGCTCCTACAATGAGCAGTTCTTC	CASSLRSSSYNEQFF	TRBJ2-1	few	TRBV2	-
TGTGCCAGTAAGGGATTAGACTCAAACACCGGGGAGCTGTTTTTT	CASKGLDSNTGELFF	TRBJ2-2	few	TRBV19	-
TGTGCCAGCAGGAGGCCAGAGGCATATACGCAGTATTTT	CASRRPEAYTQYF	TRBJ2-3	-	TRBV28	-
TGTGCCATCAGTGAACCCGGGACAGGGGTTCGCAATGAGCAGTTCTTC	CAISEPGTGVRNEQFF	TRBJ2-1	few	TRBV10-3	TRBD1
TGTGCCAGCAGCCTGGCCGGGCCTCTGGCCAATGAGCAGTTCTTC	CASSLAGPLANEQFF	TRBJ2-1	-	TRBV7-2	-
TGTGCCAGCAGCCCGGGGGGACTAGCGGGAGTCAATGAGCAGTTCTTC	CASSPGGLAGVNEQFF	TRBJ2-1	-	TRBV11-3	TRBD2
TGTGCCAGCAGCTTAGTAAGCGGGAACACAATCTACGAGCAGTACTTC	CASSLVSGNTIYEQYF	TRBJ2-7	few	TRBV7-2	TRBD2
TGCAGCGTTGTACAGAAAGAAGAGACCCAGTACTTC	CSVVQKEETQYF	TRBJ2-5	-	TRBV29-1	-
TGCGCCAGCAGAAAGGACAGGGGGGTCACAGATACGCAGTATTTT	CASRKDRGVTDTQYF	TRBJ2-3	-	TRBV5-1	TRBD1
TGCAGCCAGCTTCGAGAGACCCAGTACTTC	CSQLRETQYF	TRBJ2-5	-	TRBV20-1	-
TGCAGCGTTACCGGAGGCACAGATACGCAGTATTTT	CSVTGGTDTQYF	TRBJ2-3	-	TRBV29-1	-
TGTGCCAGCAGAGAGGGCATAGAGCAGTTCTTC	CASREGIEQFF	TRBJ2-1	few	TRBV6-6	-
TGTGCCAGCAGCCCCGGGAGGAGCACAGATACGCAGTATTTT	CASSPGRSTDTQYF	TRBJ2-3	-	TRBV7-2	TRBD2
TGCGCCAGCAGCGAACAGGCGGGCCCGAACACCGGGGAGCTGTTTTTT	CASSEQAGPNTGELFF	TRBJ2-2	few	TRBV5-1	-
TGCGCCAGCAGCTTAGGATCCGGGGAGCTGTTTTTT	CASSLGSGELFF	TRBJ2-2	few	TRBV5-1	-
TGTGCCACCAGCCGCGACGAGGGAGATACGCAGTATTTT	CATSRDEGDTQYF	TRBJ2-3	-	TRBV15	-
TGCGCCAGCAGCCAAGATGGGGGCGGGATACGCACAGATACGCAGTATTTT	CASSQDGGGIRTDTQYF	TRBJ2-3	few	TRBV4-3	-
TGTGCCAGCAGCTTCGAGTGGGACCAAGAGACCCAGTACTTC	CASSFEWDQETQYF	TRBJ2-5	few	TRBV11-1	-
TGCAGCGTTGTAAGCGGGCCCGGAGAGAACACTGAAGCTTTCTTT	CSVVSGPGENTEAFF	TRBJ1-1	few	TRBV29-1	-
TGCGCCAGCAGCTTGTCTAGCGGGAGGGTTAATGAGCAGTTCTTC	CASSLSSGRVNEQFF	TRBJ2-1	few	TRBV5-1	TRBD2
TGTGCCATCAGTGGGGACGTGGAGACCCAGTACTTC	CAISGDVETQYF	TRBJ2-5	few	TRBV10-3	-
TGTGCCAGCAGCTCTGACAGAGCTCAGCCCCAGCATTTT	CASSSDRAQPQHF	TRBJ1-5	few	TRBV6-6	-
TGTGCCAGTAGTAGAAAACAGGGTTTCGATGAGCAGTTCTTC	CASSRKQGFDEQFF	TRBJ2-1	few	TRBV19	-
TGTGCCAGCTCACCTGCGGGGTGGATGTACGAGCAGTACTTC	CASSPAGWMYEQYF	TRBJ2-7	-	TRBV18	-
TGCGCCAGCAGCTCGGGTTTCGCACAGGGTGGATTAGGAGGCTACACCTTC	CASSSGFAQGGLGGYTF	TRBJ1-2	few	TRBV5-1	-
TGCAGTGCGCCAGTTTTCTACGAGCAGTACTTC	CSAPVFYEQYF	TRBJ2-7	few	TRBV20-1	-
TGTGCCAGCAGCTTACATACAGCGGGAGCCCCCGATACGCAGTATTTT	CASSLHTAGAPDTQYF	TRBJ2-3	-	TRBV11-2	TRBD2
TGTGCCACCAGCAGGGGACAGGGAACCTACAATGAGCAGTTCTTC	CATSRGQGTYNEQFF	TRBJ2-1	few	TRBV15	TRBD1
TGTGCCAGCAGTTTTTCGAGCGGAAACACCATATATTTT	CASSFSSGNTIYF	TRBJ1-3	few	TRBV28	-
TGTGCCAGCAGCTTCGAGCAGGGAGAAGAGACCCAGTACTTC	CASSFEQGEETQYF	TRBJ2-5	-	TRBV5-6	-
TGTGCCAGCAGATCGGGACAGTTTGTTGAAAAACTGTTTTTT	CASRSGQFVEKLFF	TRBJ1-4	few	TRBV28	TRBD1
TGTGCCAGCAGCTTTCAGAGCGGATACACCGGGGAGCTGTTTTTT	CASSFQSGYTGELFF	TRBJ2-2	-	TRBV5-4	-
TGCGCCAGCAGCCGTGACCCGGGAAATCAGCCCCAGCATTTT	CASSRDPGNQPQHF	TRBJ1-5	-	TRBV4-1	-
TGTGCCATCAGTGAGTGGTCCAATGAGCAGTTCTTC	CAISEWSNEQFF	TRBJ2-1	-	TRBV10-3	-
TGTGCCAGCAGCCCTTTCCCCAGGGAAGGGAGGTCACCCCTCCACTTT	CASSPFPREGRSPLHF	TRBJ1-6	-	TRBV7-2	-
TGTGCCAGCGGGAATAGCGGAGGGATAGGAGGGCAGTTCTTC	CASGNSGGIGGQFF	TRBJ2-1	few	TRBV7-2	-
TGTGCCAGCAGTTACTCCGGGGGTCCAGGGGGGCCCCAGCATTTT	CASSYSGGPGGPQHF	TRBJ1-5	few	TRBV6-5	TRBD1
TGTGCCAGCAGCGTAGGGTCTAGCGGGAGGTCATTTTGGGATACGCAGTATTTT	CASSVGSSGRSFWDTQYF	TRBJ2-3	-	TRBV9	TRBD2
TGTGCCAGCAGTTCACTAGCGGTCCGGAACACCGGGGAGCTGTTTTTT	CASSSLAVRNTGELFF	TRBJ2-2	few	TRBV2	TRBD2
TGTGCCAGCAGCCGAGGGGGACTCTACGAGCAGTACTTC	CASSRGGLYEQYF	TRBJ2-7	-	TRBV14	-
TGTGCCATCAGTGAGTCAGGACTAGCAGCAGATACGCAGTATTTT	CAISESGLAADTQYF	TRBJ2-3	-	TRBV10-3	TRBD2
TGTGCCAGCAGTTACAGGGACGAGCAGTACTTC	CASSYRDEQYF	TRBJ2-7	-	TRBV28	-
TGTGCCAGCAGTTTAAGGCGGGGCTACACCGGGGAGCTGTTTTTT	CASSLRRGYTGELFF	TRBJ2-2	-	TRBV28	-
TGTGCCAGCAGTTACTCGTGGTCCTACGAGCAGTACTTC	CASSYSWSYEQYF	TRBJ2-7	few	TRBV6-5	-